In its sample, the clone carrying this TCR beta chain was seen a few times. Its target is unknown. TCR beta VDJ and CDR3 profiles were obtained from a genomic DNA template. TCRdb passed the reads through MiXCR, listing each CDR3 protein once. The sample has around 200,000 distinct CDR3 sequences, 61% seen once. Trimming pared 6 bases from V and 5 bases from J, leaving 8 bases between. CDR1 is SEHNR and CDR2 is FQNEAQ in the germline V gene (reference sequence). The CDR3 sequence is 11 residues long. The source of the sample is a study of CD8+CD57+ T cells in acquired aplastic anemia. Study findings and constraints: In common between the patients and the controls were around 29 CD8+ CDR3 sequences.

The TCR sequence derives from a human donor in good health. The chain uses TRBV7-9 and TRBJ2-7; D is undetermined. Sample: sorted CD4+, CD8+, or CD8+CD57+ T cells (not recorded which) from PBMCs. The CDR3 bases are TGTGCCAGCAGGGGCTTCAACGAGCAGTACTTC. Encoded protein: CASRGFNEQYF.